This T cell receptor beta chain appears in the sequencing data of a study of CD8+ T cells in alopecia areata. Study background: Those patients who were treated received oral tofacitinib, which was given at 5 to 10 mg twice daily for moderate-to-severe alopecia areata.

With V trimmed by 5 bases and J by 8 bases, 7 bases remained unmatched. This CDR3 region has 13 residues. Looked up from germline, CDR1 is MNHEY and CDR2 is SVGAGI. General study points: Sequencing of scalp tissue also captures the resident alphabeta T cells of normal skin.

Note on this clone: Its antigen is as yet unknown.

Patients with alopecia areata provided lesional scalp punch biopsies as well as peripheral blood. cDNA prepared by RNA extraction and subsequent reverse transcription served as the template for sequencing. The protocol was immunoSEQ multiplex PCR, while the TCRdb copy is restricted to in-frame clones and leaves out a portion. The sample has about 7,900 clones, about 60% seen once. This material consisted of skin, taken at week 0. This chain joins TRBV6-5 and TRBJ1-2, with 8 bases that match TRBD1. The sequence was obtained from a human donor with alopecia areata. CDR3: CASSGRTGKGYTF. The CDR3, as DNA: TGTGCCAGCAGTGGACGGACAGGGAAAGGCTACACCTTC.